The clone carrying this T cell receptor (beta chain) was detected ten times or more. Its antigen is unknown. Using RNA transcripts as the source, TCR beta CDR3 regions were amplified. The study used the HTBI primer set for a first-round RT-PCR of the TCR CDR3. TCRdb re-derived calls from the multiplex PCR reads in MiXCR, one entry per CDR3 protein. The repertoire includes around 290,000 distinct CDR3 sequences, approximately 14% of them detected once, and less than 8% sits in the top ten. Stability of Graves' hyperthyroidism was defined as absent ophthalmopathy progression within 18 months. A roughly 9.3 ml volume of fresh peripheral blood provided the PBMCs. The data derive from a study of T cells in Graves' hyperthyroidism and ophthalmopathy. Germline lookup yields CDR1 MNHEY and CDR2 SMNVEV (reference sequence). The CDR3 sequence is 13 residues long. Deletions cut 4 bases from V and 6 bases from J, with 9 bases between.

Study findings and constraints: Blood also contained most expanded thyroid clonotypes above 0.001. A 13 V-J model separated ophthalmopathy from stable hyperthyroidism.

This TCR came from a woman aged 40 to 49 with Graves' hyperthyroidism. The chain uses TRBV27 and TRBJ2-2; D unresolved. The sample comprised blood. CDR3 DNA sequence: TGTGCCAGCAGTTCAGAGTTGTCCGGGGAGCTGTTTTTT. Translated: CASSSELSGELFF.